This paragraph covers one TCR beta chain sequence. The antigen remains undetermined. Using immunoSEQ multiplex PCR, the repertoire was profiled, and TCRdb retains in-frame clones only, with some absent. The data show 15,000 to 25,000 clones, about four fifths seen once. The sample is drawn from a study of PD-1 blockade in mismatch repair-deficient tumors. The wider study: Patients had roughly twelve mismatch repair-deficient cancer types, all previously treated and progressing.

General study findings and limits: After pembrolizumab, tumor-resident clones rose rapidly, then generally contracted before radiologic responses.

The specimen comprised PBMCs, sampled 52 weeks after starting pembrolizumab. This sequence originates from an adult with mismatch repair-deficient cancer.

The CDR3 loop reads CASTGKQSSTSGFYNEQFF. The CDR3 nucleotides are TGTGCCAGCACGGGGAAACAATCGAGTACTAGCGGGTTTTACAATGAGCAGTTCTTC. This chain links TRBV7-9 with TRBJ2-1; 9 positions agree with TRBD2. V was pared by 7 bases and J by 4 bases, with 20 bases of the junction left unmatched. The V gene's germline CDR1 is SEHNR and CDR2 FQNEAQ (reference sequence). This CDR3 spans 19 amino acids.